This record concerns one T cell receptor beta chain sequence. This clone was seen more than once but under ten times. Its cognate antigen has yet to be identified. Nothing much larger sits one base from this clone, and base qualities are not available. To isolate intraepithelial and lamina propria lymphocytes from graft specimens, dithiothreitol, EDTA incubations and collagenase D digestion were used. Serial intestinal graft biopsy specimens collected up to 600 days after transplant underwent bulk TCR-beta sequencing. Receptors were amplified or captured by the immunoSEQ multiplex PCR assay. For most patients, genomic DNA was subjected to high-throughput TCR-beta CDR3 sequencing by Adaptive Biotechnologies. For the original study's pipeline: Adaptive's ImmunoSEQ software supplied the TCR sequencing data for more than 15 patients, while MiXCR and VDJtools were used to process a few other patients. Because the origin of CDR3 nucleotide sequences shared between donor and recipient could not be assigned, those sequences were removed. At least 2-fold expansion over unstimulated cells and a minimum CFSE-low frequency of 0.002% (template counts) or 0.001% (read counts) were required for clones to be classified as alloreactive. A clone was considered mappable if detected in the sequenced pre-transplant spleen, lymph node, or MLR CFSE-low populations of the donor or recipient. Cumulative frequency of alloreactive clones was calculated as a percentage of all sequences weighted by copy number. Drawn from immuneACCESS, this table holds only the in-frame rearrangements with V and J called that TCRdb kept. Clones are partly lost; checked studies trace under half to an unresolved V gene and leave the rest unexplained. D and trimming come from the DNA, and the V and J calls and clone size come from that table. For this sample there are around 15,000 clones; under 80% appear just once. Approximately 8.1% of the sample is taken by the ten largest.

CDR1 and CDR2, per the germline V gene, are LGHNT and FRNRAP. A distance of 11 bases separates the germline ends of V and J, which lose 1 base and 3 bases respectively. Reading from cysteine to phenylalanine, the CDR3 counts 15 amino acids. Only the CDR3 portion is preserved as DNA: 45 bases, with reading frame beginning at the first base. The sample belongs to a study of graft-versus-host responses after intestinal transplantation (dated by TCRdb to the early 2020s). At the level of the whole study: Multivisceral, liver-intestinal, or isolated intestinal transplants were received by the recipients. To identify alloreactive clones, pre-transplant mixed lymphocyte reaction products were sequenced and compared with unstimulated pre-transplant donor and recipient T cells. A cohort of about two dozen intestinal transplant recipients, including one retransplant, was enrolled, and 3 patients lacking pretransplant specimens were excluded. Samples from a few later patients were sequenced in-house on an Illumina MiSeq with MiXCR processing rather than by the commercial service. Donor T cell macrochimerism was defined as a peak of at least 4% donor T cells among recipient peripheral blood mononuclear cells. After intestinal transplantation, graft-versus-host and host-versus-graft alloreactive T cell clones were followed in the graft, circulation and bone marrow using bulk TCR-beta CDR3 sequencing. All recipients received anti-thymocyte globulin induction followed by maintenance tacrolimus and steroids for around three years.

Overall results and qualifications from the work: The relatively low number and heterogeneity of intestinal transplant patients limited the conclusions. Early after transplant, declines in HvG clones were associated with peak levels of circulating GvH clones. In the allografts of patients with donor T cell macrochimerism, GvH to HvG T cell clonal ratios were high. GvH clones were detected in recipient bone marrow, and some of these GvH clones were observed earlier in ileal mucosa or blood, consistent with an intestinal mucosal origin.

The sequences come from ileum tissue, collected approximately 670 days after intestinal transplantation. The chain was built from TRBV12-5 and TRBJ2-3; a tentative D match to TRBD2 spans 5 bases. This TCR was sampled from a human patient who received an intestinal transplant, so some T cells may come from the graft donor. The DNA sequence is TGTGCTAGTGGTTTGGGAGAGGGCGAAACAGATACGCAGTATTTT. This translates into CASGLGEGETDTQYF.